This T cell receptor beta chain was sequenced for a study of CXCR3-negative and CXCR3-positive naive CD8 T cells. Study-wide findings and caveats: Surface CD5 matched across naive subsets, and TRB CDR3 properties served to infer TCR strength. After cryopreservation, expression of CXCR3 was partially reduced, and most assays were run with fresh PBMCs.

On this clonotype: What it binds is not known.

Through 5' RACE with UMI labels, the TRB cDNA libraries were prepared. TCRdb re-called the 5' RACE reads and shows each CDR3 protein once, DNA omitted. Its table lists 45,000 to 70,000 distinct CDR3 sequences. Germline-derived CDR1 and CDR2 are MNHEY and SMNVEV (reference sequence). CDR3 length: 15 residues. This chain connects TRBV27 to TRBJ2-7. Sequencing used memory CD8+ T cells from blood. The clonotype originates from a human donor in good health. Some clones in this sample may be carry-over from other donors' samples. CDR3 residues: CASSLGTGISYEQYF.